A single sample gave rise to the 25 T cell receptor beta chains below, sequenced in a study of T cell responses to AZD1222 COVID-19 vaccine. Profiling relied on immunoSEQ multiplex PCR, and the TCRdb table lists in-frame clones only, not all of them. The repertoire consists of roughly 150,000 clones, with 88% occurring once and the leading ten covering 3% to 4%. The starting material was peripheral blood, obtained on day 0 of MenACWY control vaccination. The origin of the receptors is an adult in good health.

The V gene is TRBV2, the J gene TRBJ1-2; D uncertain. Deletions cut 5 bases from V and 8 bases from J, with 18 bases between. Per germline, CDR1 SNHLY and CDR2 FYNNEI. The CDR3 has 14 amino acids. CDR3 DNA: TGTGCCAGCAGTCCCTCCGGCGGGGAGAGCGGCTACACCTTC. It codes for CASSPSGGESGYTF.

The chain has TRBV3-1 (or the pseudogene TRBV3-2) and TRBJ2-7; 7 bases agree with TRBD1. This CDR3 is 14 amino acids long. Germline loops: CDR1 LGHDT, CDR2 YNNKEL (reference sequence). After removal of 4 bases from V and 0 bases from J, the junction contained 3 bases not matched to a gene. CDR3 region: CASSPTGSSYEQYF. CDR3 DNA sequence: TGTGCCAGCAGCCCGACAGGGAGCTCCTACGAGCAGTACTTC.

This clone was detected only a few times. Mismatch with germline at one junction end may stem from a read error. The chain carries TRBV6-1 and TRBJ2-3; TRBD1 agrees at 8 bases. CDR3 length: 15 residues. Germline values: CDR1 MNHNS, CDR2 SASEGT. The CDR3 loop reads CASNEVRGRADTQYF. The CDR3 bases are TGTGCCAGCAATGAAGTCAGGGGGCGAGCAGATACGCAGTATTTT.

As DNA, the CDR3 is TGTGCCAGCAGCCAAGACGATCGAGACCAGCCCCAGCATTTT. The encoded protein is CASSQDDRDQPQHF. The chain carries TRBV3-1 (or the pseudogene TRBV3-2) and TRBJ1-5; D not resolved. The CDR3 length is 14 residues. The germline CDR1 and CDR2 sequences are LGHDT and YNNKEL (reference sequence). The ends were cut back, 0 bases at V and 7 bases at J, with 10 bases in the middle.

The chain employs TRBV11-2 and TRBJ2-5; D unclear. The CDR3 spans 13 residues. Looked up from germline, CDR1 is SGHAT and CDR2 is FQNNGV. Trimming removed 3 bases at V and 2 bases at J, with 7 bases between. The CDR3 nucleotides read TGTGCCAGCAGCTTCGGGTATCAAGAGACCCAGTACTTC. Its protein is CASSFGYQETQYF. Full variable domain (missing parts from reference TRBV11-2 and TRBJ2-5): EAGVAQSPRYKIIEKRQSVAFWCNPISGHATLYWYQQILGQGPKLLIQFQNNGVVDDSQLPKDRFSAERLKGVDSTLKIQPAKLEDSAVYLCASSFGYQETQYFGPGTRLLVL.

V is TRBV5-1 and J is TRBJ2-3; D may be TRBD1 (5 bases). Germline V CDR1 and CDR2: SGHRS, YFSETQ. V dropped 1 base and J dropped 1 base, with 16 bases sitting between them. The CDR3 runs to 17 residues. CDR3 sequence: CASSLLKQAMGTDTQYF. The CDR3 coding sequence is TGCGCCAGCAGCTTGCTGAAACAGGCTATGGGCACAGATACGCAGTATTTT.

This clone was observed once. CDR3 in amino acids: CASSSVGGTGELFF. CDR3 bases: TGTGCCAGCAGTTCAGTGGGCGGGACCGGGGAGCTGTTTTTT. The chain employs TRBV28 and TRBJ2-2; TRBD2 might be the D (5 bases). CDR1 and CDR2 from the germline V gene are MDHEN and SYDVKM. V was cut by 4 bases and J by 5 bases, with 11 bases left in between. The CDR3 totals 14 residues.

The rearrangement links TRBV6-2 or TRBV6-3 to TRBJ2-7; no firm D call. Trimming pared 6 bases from V and 1 base from J, leaving 10 bases between. Germline values: CDR1 MNHEY, CDR2 SVGEGT. This CDR3 is built from 13 residues. CDR3 residues: CASSNGFSYEQYF. The CDR3 nucleotides are TGTGCCAGCAGCAACGGGTTTTCCTACGAGCAGTACTTC.

This clone occurred once. The chain couples TRBV10-3 to TRBJ2-5; D possibly matches TRBD1 or TRBD2 (7 bases each). V was pared by 2 bases and J by 5 bases, with 12 bases between. This CDR3 spans 14 amino acids. The germline CDR1 and CDR2 sequences are ENHRY and SYGVKD. The CDR3 loop reads CAISESQGGETQYF. For the CDR3, the DNA is TGTGCCATCAGTGAGAGCCAGGGGGGGGAGACCCAGTACTTC.

The chain uses TRBV19 and TRBJ1-1; D gene uncertain. This CDR3 contains 13 residues. V was clipped by 3 bases and J by 4 bases, with 9 bases between them. CDR1 is LNHDA and CDR2 is SQIVND in the germline V gene (reference sequence). The DNA of the CDR3 is TGTGCCAGTAGTATTGGCCGGAGCACTGAAGCTTTCTTT. Translation: CASSIGRSTEAFF.

The chain links TRBV6-2 or TRBV6-3 to TRBJ2-7; D gene uncertain. Germline V gene sequence: CDR1 MNHEY, CDR2 SVGEGT. CDR3 length: 12 amino acids. V was trimmed by 1 base and J by 3 bases, leaving 4 bases between them. The DNA for the CDR3 is TGTGCCAGCAGTTACTACGACTACGAGCAGTACTTC. As protein: CASSYYDYEQYF.

This rearrangement joins TRBV5-4 to TRBJ2-3; TRBD2 might be the D (5 bases). The germline V and J ends were trimmed by 4 bases and 4 bases, with 16 bases remaining between them. Germline-derived CDR1 and CDR2 are SGHNT and YYREEE (reference sequence). CDR3 length: 15 residues. The CDR3 spells CASSADRLAADTQYF. As DNA, the CDR3 is TGTGCCAGCAGCGCGGACCGGCTAGCAGCAGATACGCAGTATTTT.

The chain employs TRBV5-5 and TRBJ2-2, with 12 bases aligning to TRBD2. The trim removed 7 bases at V and 3 bases at J, leaving 4 bases unmatched. CDR3 length equals 15 residues. Germline-derived CDR1 and CDR2 are SGHKS and YYEKEE (reference sequence). CDR3 sequence (DNA): TGTGCCAGCGTGGGGACTAGCGGGTACACCGGGGAGCTGTTTTTT. Its protein product is CASVGTSGYTGELFF. Looking up the rest from reference TRBV5-5 and TRBJ2-2 gives the full variable domain: DAGVTQSPTHLIKTRGQQVTLRCSPISGHKSVSWYQQVLGQGPQFIFQYYEKEERGRGNFPDRFSARQFPNYSSELNVNALLLGDSALYLCASVGTSGYTGELFFGEGSRLTVL.

The gene calls are TRBV10-1 and TRBJ1-5, with 10 bases matching TRBD1. This CDR3 contains 17 residues. The germline gives CDR1 WNHNN, CDR2 SYGVQD (reference sequence). Trimming removed 4 bases from V and 6 bases from J; junction bases left unmatched: 12. The CDR3 region has the DNA TGCGCCAGCAGTGTGGAGACAGGGGGCATTCGGAGTCAGCCCCAGCATTTT. As protein: CASSVETGGIRSQPQHF.

The chain couples TRBV18 to TRBJ1-2; a weak D match, TRBD1 (5 bases). Germline V lookup: CDR1 KGHSH, CDR2 LQKENI. The CDR3 length is 15 residues. The ends were cut back, 0 bases at V and 7 bases at J, with 15 bases in the middle. CDR3 DNA sequence: TGTGCCAGCTCACCACCGCAGGGCGCTACTACTGGCTACACCTTC. Translating gives CASSPPQGATTGYTF. Looking up the rest from reference TRBV18 and TRBJ1-2 gives the full variable domain: NAGVMQNPRHLVRRRGQEARLRCSPMKGHSHVYWYRQLPEEGLKFMVYLQKENIIDESGMPKERFSAEFPKEGPSILRIQQVVRGDSAAYFCASSPPQGATTGYTFGSGTRLTVV.

The chain carries TRBV5-6 and TRBJ2-3; D might be TRBD2 (5 bases). Germline loops: CDR1 SGHDT, CDR2 YYEEEE. The V end lost 4 bases, the J end lost 1 base, and 10 bases lay between the germline ends. This CDR3 has 14 amino acids. The CDR3: CASSVGSGTDTQYF. CDR3 nucleotide sequence: TGTGCCAGCAGCGTGGGGAGCGGCACAGATACGCAGTATTTT.

This chain joins TRBV5-1 and TRBJ1-2, with 7 bases that match TRBD1. The CDR3 contains 16 residues. CDR1 and CDR2 (germline): SGHRS, YFSETQ. V trimming: 4 bases; J trimming: 0 bases; junction bases outside the gene matches: 9. The CDR3 sequence is CASSILTGNSNYGYTF. Written as DNA, the CDR3 is TGCGCCAGCAGCATACTGACAGGGAATTCTAACTATGGCTACACCTTC.

The chain recombines TRBV5-1 with TRBJ1-1, with D unclear. The CDR3 extends over 14 amino acids. The ends were cut back, 0 bases at V and 3 bases at J, with 9 bases in the middle. Germline values: CDR1 SGHRS, CDR2 YFSETQ. The DNA for the CDR3 is TGCGCCAGCAGCTTGGCCAATCCGGACACTGAAGCTTTCTTT. The encoded protein is CASSLANPDTEAFF.

This chain connects TRBV6-5 to TRBJ1-5; weak D call: TRBD1 (5 bases). Germline assignment: CDR1 MNHEY and CDR2 SVGAGI. The CDR3 extends over 14 amino acids. V lost 6 bases, J lost 0 bases, and 9 bases lay in between. In DNA form, the CDR3 reads TGTGCCAGCAGGGCAGGGCTTAGCAATCAGCCCCAGCATTTT. It is translated as CASRAGLSNQPQHF.

The rearrangement joins TRBV7-2 to TRBJ2-3; D is unresolved. The CDR3 length is 15 residues. Germline values: CDR1 SGHTA, CDR2 FQGNSA. Trimming pared 2 bases from V and 1 base from J, leaving 10 bases between. For the CDR3, the DNA is TGTGCCAGCAGCTTATATTACCGAGGCACAGATACGCAGTATTTT. This gives the protein CASSLYYRGTDTQYF.

This chain joins TRBV5-4 and TRBJ2-7; D gene unclear. Trimming shortened V by 2 bases and J by 3 bases, and 12 bases separated the two germline ends. The CDR3 spans 14 residues. CDR1 and CDR2 from the germline V gene are SGHNT and YYREEE (reference sequence). CDR3 bases: TGTGCCAGCAGCTTTTGGGGTAGCAGCTACGAGCAGTACTTC. Its translation is CASSFWGSSYEQYF.

This clone was found once. The J gene is TRBJ2-5, the V gene TRBV5-4, with D possibly TRBD1 on 8 matching bases. The germline CDR1 and CDR2 sequences are SGHNT and YYREEE (reference sequence). The germline V and J ends were trimmed by 6 bases and 5 bases, with 14 bases remaining between them. This CDR3 contains 13 residues. CDR3 region: CASTTGGEETQYF. The DNA of the CDR3 is TGTGCCAGCACTACAGGGGGGGAGGAGACCCAGTACTTC.

The chain carries TRBV5-1 and TRBJ2-3; D gene unclear. Germline CDR1 and CDR2: SGHRS and YFSETQ. This CDR3 is 16 amino acids long. V lost 0 bases and J 0 bases, leaving 11 bases between the germline ends. CDR3: CASSLGVGPSTDTQYF. In nucleotides, the CDR3 is TGCGCCAGCAGCTTGGGTGTCGGGCCGAGCACAGATACGCAGTATTTT.

This chain uses TRBV11-3 with TRBJ2-1; TRBD1 aligns across 7 bases. In germline, CDR1 is SGHNT, CDR2 YENEEA. The CDR3 extends over 14 amino acids. The V gene end was trimmed by 0 bases and the J gene end by 12 bases; junction bases not matched to a gene: 8. The CDR3 reads CASSLDMTGQGQFF. CDR3 sequence (DNA): TGTGCCAGCAGCTTAGATATGACAGGGCAGGGGCAGTTCTTC. Filled out from reference TRBV11-3 and TRBJ2-1, the complete variable domain reads EAGVVQSPRYKIIEKKQPVAFWCNPISGHNTLYWYLQNLGQGPELLIRYENEEAVDDSQLPKDRFSAERLKGVDSTLKIQPAELGDSAVYLCASSLDMTGQGQFFGPGTRLTVL.

Here the CDR3 DNA reads TGTGCCAGCAGCTCCTCATACGAGCAGTACTTC. Its protein is CASSSSYEQYF. The gene calls are TRBV11-2 and TRBJ2-7; D gene uncertain. There are 11 residues in the CDR3. CDR1 and CDR2 (germline): SGHAT, FQNNGV. V was clipped by 4 bases and J by 4 bases, with 5 bases between them.